Below, 31 T cell receptor beta chains from the same sample are listed, as sequenced in a study of T-cell memory formation after mild COVID-19 (dated by TCRdb to about 2021). The library was made by 5' RACE. Data came from an Illumina NovaSeq 6000. In TCRdb, the public reads were trimmed at Q25 with fastp and aligned with MiXCR, with productive beta chains retained. Identical CDR3 proteins give one entry, which carries the most common genes and DNA. Recorded for this sample are some 150,000 distinct CDR3 sequences; around 15% of them occurred a single time. About 30% of the sample is taken by the ten largest. Sequencing used PBMCs or a T cell subset sorted from them (not recorded which). These receptor sequences come from an adult woman who had mild COVID-19 (a few samples of this study predate the infection). The sample titles of this study are shuffled in the database, so cell type and time point are left out; the donor was told from shared clones.

V usage is TRBV11-2 and J usage is TRBJ1-2, with a weak D call TRBD1 (6 bases). Trimming removed 6 bases at V and 4 bases at J, with 18 bases between. Germline loops: CDR1 SGHAT, CDR2 FQNNGV. The CDR3 runs 15 residues. CDR3 sequence: CASRDTSGTTYGYTF. CDR3 bases: TGTGCCAGCAGAGACACATCCGGGACAACCTATGGCTACACCTTC.

V usage is TRBV6-5 and J usage is TRBJ2-7; TRBD1 might be the D (5 bases). Between the trimmed V and J ends, which lost 7 bases and 4 bases, there was a span of 8 bases. Germline CDR1 reads MNHEY; CDR2 reads SVGAGI. This CDR3 has 11 residues. The DNA of the CDR3 is TGTGCCAGCAAGGGGATATACGAGCAGTACTTC. Translation: CASKGIYEQYF.

There are a few counts of this clonotype. The genes are TRBV4-1 and TRBJ2-1, with 10 bases matching TRBD2. Germline CDR1 reads MGHRA; CDR2 reads YSYEKL. This CDR3 spans 16 amino acids. Germline trimming cut 5 bases from V and 2 bases from J; bases unmatched to any gene: 6. This CDR3 is CASSVDLAGAYNEQFF. As DNA, the CDR3 is TGCGCCAGCAGCGTCGACCTAGCGGGAGCCTACAATGAGCAGTTCTTC.

The rearrangement uses TRBV7-9 and TRBJ2-1; D call uncertain. Looked up from germline, CDR1 is SEHNR and CDR2 is FQNEAQ (reference sequence). This CDR3 is built from 12 residues. Trimming pared 2 bases from V and 9 bases from J, leaving 8 bases between. CDR3 protein: CASSLQAPEQFF. CDR3 bases: TGTGCCAGCAGCTTACAAGCACCTGAGCAGTTCTTC.

The chain joins TRBV12-3 or TRBV12-4 to TRBJ2-1; 7 positions match TRBD1. CDR3 length equals 15 residues. With V trimmed by 6 bases and J by 5 bases, 10 bases remained unmatched. CDR3 sequence: CASSLLLDRDNEQFF. Here the CDR3 DNA reads TGTGCCAGCAGCTTACTACTCGACAGGGACAATGAGCAGTTCTTC.

This chain connects TRBV19 to TRBJ1-5; D may be TRBD1 (6 bases). Trimming stripped 5 bases from V and 2 bases from J, with 13 bases between. Germline assignment: CDR1 LNHDA and CDR2 SQIVND (reference sequence). This CDR3 spans 15 amino acids. The DNA of the CDR3 is TGTGCCAGTAGTCCCTCGGCAGGGGGCAATCAGCCCCAGCATTTT. Translation gives CASSPSAGGNQPQHF.

The chain links TRBV2 to TRBJ2-7; 8 nucleotides match TRBD2. Trimming at V came to 0 bases and at J to 4 bases, leaving 11 bases not matched to a gene. In germline, CDR1 is SNHLY, CDR2 FYNNEI. This CDR3 has 17 residues. The CDR3 DNA reads as TGTGCCAGCAGTGAAGCGCTTCTCAGCGGGAGACAGTACGAGCAGTACTTC. It encodes CASSEALLSGRQYEQYF.

This clonotype was observed a few times. The rearrangement links TRBV7-9 to TRBJ1-2; D remains ambiguous. The CDR3 runs to 15 residues. CDR1 is SEHNR and CDR2 is FQNEAQ in the germline V gene (reference sequence). The V end was cut by 3 bases, the J end by 4 bases, with 15 bases between. CDR3 coding DNA: TGTGCCAGCAGCTTTGCAGAGACTCGGATCTATGGCTACACCTTC. Its translation: CASSFAETRIYGYTF. Full variable domain (missing parts from reference TRBV7-9 and TRBJ1-2): DTGVSQNPRHKITKRGQNVTFRCDPISEHNRLYWYRQTLGQGPEFLTYFQNEAQLEKSRLLSDRFSAERPKGSFSTLEIQRTEQGDSAMYLCASSFAETRIYGYTFGSGTRLTVV.

V gene TRBV4-1 combines with J gene TRBJ1-1; D is uncertain. Germline V gene data show CDR1 as MGHRA and CDR2 as YSYEKL. CDR3 length: 13 amino acids. V was pared by 0 bases and J by 6 bases, with 8 bases between. CDR3 loop: CASSQDPTAEAFF. The CDR3, as DNA: TGCGCCAGCAGCCAAGATCCCACAGCTGAAGCTTTCTTT.

This chain uses TRBV7-9 with TRBJ2-7, with 7 bases fitting TRBD1. V lost 10 bases, J lost 3 bases, and 27 bases stayed unmatched. This CDR3 has 19 residues. Germline loops: CDR1 SEHNR, CDR2 FQNEAQ (reference sequence). The CDR3 protein is CAIEPEGASVNANYYEQYF. DNA for the CDR3: TGTGCCATAGAGCCAGAGGGGGCCTCGGTAAACGCAAACTACTACGAGCAGTACTTC.

V gene TRBV12-3 or TRBV12-4 combines with J gene TRBJ1-1; D possibly corresponds to TRBD1 (5 bases). The V end was cut by 6 bases, the J end by 7 bases, with 12 bases between. The CDR3 spans 12 residues. CDR3 amino acids: CASRGGEGEAFF. The DNA for the CDR3 is TGTGCCAGCAGGGGGGGAGAGGGTGAAGCTTTCTTT.

As concerns this clonotype: A much bigger clone sits one base away, suggesting this may be a read error. The rearrangement links TRBV29-1 to TRBJ2-1; D remains ambiguous. The CDR3 runs to 15 residues. CDR1 is SQVTM, CDR2 ANQGSEA, per germline. V lost 1 base, J lost 3 bases, and 13 bases lay in between. The CDR3 sequence is CSVEGSLEVYNEQFF. In DNA, the CDR3 is TGCAGCGTTGAAGGGAGCCTAGAGGTCTACAATGAGCAGTTCTTC.

This clonotype showed up just once. The gene calls are TRBV6-5 and TRBJ1-2, with a tentative D call TRBD1 (5 bases). Germline loops: CDR1 MNHEY, CDR2 SVGAGI. There are 16 residues in the CDR3. V was trimmed by 0 bases and J by 1 base, leaving 12 bases between them. The CDR3 region has the DNA TGTGCCAGCAGTTACTCCCCTCAGGGATTTAACTATGGCTACACCTTC. Its translation is CASSYSPQGFNYGYTF.

This clonotype was picked up a small number of times. This chain uses TRBV15 with TRBJ2-2, with no clear D. CDR3 length: 12 residues. Germline V CDR1 and CDR2: LNHNV, YYDKDF (reference sequence). The V and J ends lost 7 bases and 4 bases respectively, with 7 bases between them. In DNA form, the CDR3 reads TGTGCCACCACTGGTATCACCGGGGAGCTGTTTTTT. Its protein is CATTGITGELFF.

The gene calls are TRBV20-1 and TRBJ1-6; D remains unclear. Germline CDR1 reads DFQATT; CDR2 reads SNEGSKA (reference sequence). V lost 2 bases and J lost 7, with 12 bases in between. The CDR3 length is 14 residues. CDR3 in amino acids: CSARRGGENSPLHF. In DNA form, the CDR3 reads TGCAGTGCTAGAAGAGGCGGTGAAAATTCACCCCTCCACTTT.

The chain links TRBV29-1 to TRBJ2-7; D perhaps matches TRBD1 (5 bases). Germline V gives CDR1 SQVTM, CDR2 ANQGSEA. Trimming stripped 5 bases from V and 6 bases from J, with 14 bases between. CDR3 length equals 12 residues. The CDR3 loop reads CSVQSGYGEQYF. The CDR3 bases are TGCAGCGTTCAGTCAGGGTACGGCGAGCAGTACTTC.

This clonotype was detected only a few times. The chain links TRBV18 to TRBJ2-7; the D gene is possibly TRBD2 (6 bases). In germline, CDR1 is KGHSH, CDR2 LQKENI. V gave up 5 bases and J gave up 7 bases, with 15 bases separating them. The CDR3 covers 13 residues. The CDR3 DNA follows: TGTGCCAGCTCATCCGGGAGCCGCCGTGAGCAGTACTTC. Its protein product is CASSSGSRREQYF.

This clonotype turned up a few times. Here the CDR3 reads CASSELTGYWTEAFF. The CDR3 nucleotides are TGCGCCAGCAGCGAACTCACAGGGTACTGGACTGAAGCTTTCTTT. The chain recombines TRBV5-1 with TRBJ1-1; weak D call: TRBD1 (6 bases). CDR3 length: 15 amino acids. Deletions cut 4 bases from V and 5 bases from J, with 18 bases between. CDR1 and CDR2 from the germline V gene are SGHRS and YFSETQ.

This clonotype was seen ten or more times. This chain links TRBV29-1 with TRBJ2-2; 7 bases line up with TRBD2. Germline CDR1 and CDR2: SQVTM and ANQGSEA. The CDR3 is 15 amino acids. J was trimmed by 0 bases and V by 2 bases; bases with no gene match: 3. This chain's CDR3 is CSVESGGANTGELFF. The CDR3 DNA reads TGCAGCGTTGAATCGGGGGGAGCGAACACCGGGGAGCTGTTTTTT.

The chain combines TRBV7-6 with TRBJ2-7; no clear D gene. The germline V and J ends were trimmed by 5 bases and 7 bases, with 18 bases remaining between them. CDR1 and CDR2 (germline): SGHVS, FNYEAQ. This CDR3 spans 14 amino acids. The CDR3 nucleotides read TGTGCCAGCAGCCCCCCCGATGGGCGAAGGGAGCAGTACTTC. Residues: CASSPPDGRREQYF.

This clonotype was detected only a few times. The rearrangement links TRBV25-1 to TRBJ2-5; D is ambiguous. Germline lookup yields CDR1 MGHDK and CDR2 SYGVNS. V was pared by 1 base and J by 5 bases, with 8 bases between. This CDR3 comprises 13 residues. The CDR3 coding sequence is TGTGCCAGCAGTGAATTAAGAGAGGAGACCCAGTACTTC. Translated: CASSELREETQYF.

This clonotype has only a few counts. This CDR3 reads CASSNNRVSHLTDTQYF. In nucleotides, the CDR3 is TGCGCCAGCAGCAATAACAGGGTCAGTCACCTCACAGATACGCAGTATTTT. This sequence joins TRBV5-1 and TRBJ2-3; D might be TRBD1 (6 bases). The CDR3 covers 17 residues. Between the trimmed V and J ends, which lost 4 bases and 2 bases, there was a span of 20 bases. CDR1 SGHRS and CDR2 YFSETQ come from the germline V gene.

Points on this clonotype: The junction and the germline gene differ at one end; a read error may be behind it. The rearrangement joins TRBV20-1 to TRBJ1-5, with 8 bases aligning to TRBD1. There are 15 residues in the CDR3. Germline V gene lookup returns CDR1 DFQATT and CDR2 SNEGSKA (reference sequence). The CDR3 loop is CSARDRELMNQPKHF. The CDR3 DNA sequence: TGCAGTGCTAGGGACAGGGAATTGATGAATCAGCCCAAGCATTTT.

J is TRBJ2-7 and V is TRBV6-5; 12 bases agree with TRBD1. The germline V gene encodes CDR1 MNHEY and CDR2 SVGAGI. The V gene end was trimmed by 5 bases and the J gene end by 7 bases; junction bases not matched to a gene: 6. This CDR3 has 14 residues. CDR3 loop: CASSPGQGAREQYF. The CDR3 region has the DNA TGTGCCAGCAGTCCGGGACAGGGGGCGAGAGAGCAGTACTTC.

The V gene is TRBV16, the J gene TRBJ2-2, with 7 bases aligning to TRBD1. Trimming cost V 3 bases and J 10 bases; bases outside gene matches: 2. CDR3 length: 12 amino acids. Germline CDR1 and CDR2: KGHSY and FQNENV. In DNA form, the CDR3 reads TGTGCCAGCAGCCAGACAGGGACGGAGCTGTTTTTT. Translated: CASSQTGTELFF.

This clonotype showed up just a few times. V gene TRBV14 combines with J gene TRBJ2-3; TRBD2 matches 12 bases. The CDR3 has 15 amino acids. J was trimmed by 1 base and V by 6 bases; bases with no gene match: 2. Germline values: CDR1 SGHDN, CDR2 FVKESK. The CDR3 region is CASRRLAGGTDTQYF. Here the CDR3 DNA reads TGTGCCAGCAGACGACTAGCGGGGGGCACAGATACGCAGTATTTT.

V gene TRBV5-1 combines with J gene TRBJ1-6; 8 bases map to TRBD1. The CDR3 loop spans 15 amino acids. CDR1 SGHRS and CDR2 YFSETQ come from the germline V gene. The V and J ends lost 1 base and 9 bases, in that order; junction bases with no gene match: 6. The CDR3 DNA is TGCGCCAGCAGCTTGACCGGACAGGGAGGTTCACCCCTCCACTTT. Residues: CASSLTGQGGSPLHF.

V is TRBV12-3 or TRBV12-4 and J is TRBJ1-2; D gene unclear. Trimming pared 1 base from V and 7 bases from J, leaving 1 base between. The CDR3 length is 10 residues. The CDR3 DNA sequence: TGTGCCAGCAGTTTAGGTGGCTACACCTTC. Translating it yields CASSLGGYTF.

This clonotype was observed many times. The rearrangement uses TRBV3-1 and TRBJ2-1; 9 nucleotides align to TRBD1. The CDR3 sequence is 15 residues long. V lost 3 bases, J lost 8 bases, and 8 bases stayed unmatched. Germline CDR1 and CDR2: LGHDT and YNNKEL (reference sequence). The DNA of the CDR3 is TGTGCCAGCAGCCACGGACAGGGGCTTGTGGATGAGCAGTTCTTC. This gives the protein CASSHGQGLVDEQFF.

The rearrangement links TRBV3-1 to TRBJ2-2; D uncertain. The CDR3 sequence is 12 residues long. Trimming removed 7 bases at V and 3 bases at J, with 6 bases between. Germline-derived CDR1 and CDR2 are LGHDT and YNNKEL (reference sequence). CDR3 sequence: CASNTYTGELFF. In nucleotides, the CDR3 is TGTGCCAGCAACACCTACACCGGGGAGCTGTTTTTT.

The J gene is TRBJ2-2, the V gene TRBV6-2 or TRBV6-3; 7 bases fit TRBD1. Germline V gene data show CDR1 as MNHEY and CDR2 as SVGEGT. This CDR3 is built from 16 residues. V trimming: 6 bases; J trimming: 2 bases; junction bases outside the gene matches: 9. This chain's CDR3 is CASRGGFTTNTGELFF. In nucleotides, the CDR3 is TGTGCCAGCAGAGGGGGCTTCACTACAAACACCGGGGAGCTGTTTTTT.